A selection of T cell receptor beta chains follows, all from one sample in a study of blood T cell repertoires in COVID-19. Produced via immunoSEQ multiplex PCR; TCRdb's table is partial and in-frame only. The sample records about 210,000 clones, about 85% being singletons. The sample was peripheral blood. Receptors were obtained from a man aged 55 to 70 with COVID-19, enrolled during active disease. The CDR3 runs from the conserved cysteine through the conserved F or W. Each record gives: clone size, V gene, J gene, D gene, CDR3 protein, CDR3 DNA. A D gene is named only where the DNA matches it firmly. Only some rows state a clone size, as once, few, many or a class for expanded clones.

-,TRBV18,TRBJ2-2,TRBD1,CASSQTGGSTGELFF,TGTGCCAGCTCACAGACAGGGGGAAGCACCGGGGAGCTGTTTTTT
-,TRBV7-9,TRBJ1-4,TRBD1,CASSRDRVNEKLFF,TGTGCCAGCAGCCGCGACAGGGTAAACGAAAAACTGTTTTTT
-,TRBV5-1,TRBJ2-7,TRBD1,CASSSLTGTVYEQYF,TGCGCCAGCAGCTCTCTGACAGGGACCGTCTACGAGCAGTACTTC
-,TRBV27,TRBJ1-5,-,CASSVSQGNQPQHF,TGTGCCAGCAGCGTATCGCAGGGGAATCAGCCCCAGCATTTT
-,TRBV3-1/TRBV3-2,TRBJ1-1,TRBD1,CASSPRDRRSTEAFF,TGTGCCAGCAGCCCCCGGGACAGGCGGAGCACTGAAGCTTTCTTT
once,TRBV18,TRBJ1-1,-,CASSPQTGEGTEAFF,TGTGCCAGCTCACCACAGACTGGGGAGGGCACTGAAGCTTTCTTT
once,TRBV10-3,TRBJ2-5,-,CAIAPDGHWETQYF,TGTGCCATCGCCCCGGATGGGCACTGGGAGACCCAGTACTTC
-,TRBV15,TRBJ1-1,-,CATSRDGRTDTEAFF,TGTGCCACCAGCAGAGATGGGAGGACCGACACTGAAGCTTTCTTT
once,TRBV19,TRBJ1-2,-,CASSIGGIYGYTF,TGTGCCAGTAGTATCGGGGGGATCTATGGCTACACCTTC
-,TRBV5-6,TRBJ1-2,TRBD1,CASSPPTGRGYGYTF,TGTGCCAGCAGCCCTCCGACAGGGCGGGGCTATGGCTACACCTTC
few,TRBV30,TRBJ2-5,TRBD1,CAWKETGQETQYF,TGTGCCTGGAAGGAGACAGGGCAAGAGACCCAGTACTTC
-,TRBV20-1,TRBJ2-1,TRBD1,CSADRAQQFF,TGCAGTGCCGACAGGGCCCAGCAGTTCTTC
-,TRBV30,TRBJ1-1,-,CAWDNGQYQAFF,TGTGCCTGGGATAATGGACAGTACCAAGCTTTCTTT
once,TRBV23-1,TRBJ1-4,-,CASSQSAGLSIDGAEKLFF,TGCGCCAGCAGTCAATCTGCAGGCTTGTCAATCGATGGGGCCGAAAAACTGTTTTTT
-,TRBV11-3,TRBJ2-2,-,CASSLTVNTGELFF,TGTGCCAGCAGCTTGACAGTTAACACCGGGGAGCTGTTTTTT
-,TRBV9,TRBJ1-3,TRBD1,CASSVDGQGVGNTIYF,TGTGCCAGCAGCGTAGACGGACAGGGGGTCGGAAACACCATATATTTT
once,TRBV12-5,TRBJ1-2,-,CASGSGQTVNYGYTF,TGTGCTAGTGGTAGCGGACAGACAGTTAACTATGGCTACACCTTC
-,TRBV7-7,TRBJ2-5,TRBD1,CASRSTGAETQYF,TGTGCCAGCAGGTCAACAGGGGCGGAGACCCAGTACTTC
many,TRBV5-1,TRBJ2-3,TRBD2,CASSLALAGGPQDTQYF,TGCGCCAGCAGCTTGGCCCTAGCGGGAGGGCCTCAAGATACGCAGTATTTT
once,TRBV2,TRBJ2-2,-,CASSPGSQNTGELFF,TGTGCCAGCAGCCCAGGGTCTCAGAACACCGGGGAGCTGTTTTTT
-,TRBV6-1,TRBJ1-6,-,CASSDSPRGMSLHF,TGTGCCAGCAGTGACAGCCCCCGGGGTATGTCCCTCCACTTT
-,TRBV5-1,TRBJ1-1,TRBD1,CASSLSGGGLNTEAFF,TGCGCCAGCAGCTTGTCAGGGGGCGGATTGAACACTGAAGCTTTCTTT
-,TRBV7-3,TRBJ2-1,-,CASSLLSGSPRNEQFF,TGTGCCAGCAGCTTATTATCCGGGAGCCCCAGGAATGAGCAGTTCTTC
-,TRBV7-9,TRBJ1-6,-,CASSLSGQGNSPLHF,TGTGCCAGCAGCTTATCTGGCCAGGGAAATTCACCCCTCCACTTT
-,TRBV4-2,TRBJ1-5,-,CASSQHLRGGNQPQHF,TGTGCCAGCAGCCAACATCTTCGGGGGGGCAATCAGCCCCAGCATTTT
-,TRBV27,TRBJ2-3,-,CASNSPRGADTQYF,TGTGCCAGCAATTCGCCTAGGGGCGCAGATACGCAGTATTTT
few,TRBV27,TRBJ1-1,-,CASSFEGAEAFF,TGTGCCAGCTCCTTTGAGGGAGCTGAAGCTTTCTTT
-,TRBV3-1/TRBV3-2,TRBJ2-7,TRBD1,CASSRYGDRSYEQYF,TGTGCCAGCAGCCGGTATGGGGACAGGTCCTACGAGCAGTACTTC
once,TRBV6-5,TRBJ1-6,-,CASSDTGFNNSPLHF,TGTGCCAGCAGCGATACAGGATTCAATAATTCACCCCTCCACTTT
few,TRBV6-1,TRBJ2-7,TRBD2,CASSEALAGGQSSYEQYF,TGTGCCAGCAGTGAAGCGCTAGCGGGAGGGCAAAGCTCCTACGAGCAGTACTTC
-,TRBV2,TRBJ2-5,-,CASREQETQYF,TGTGCCAGCCGGGAACAAGAGACCCAGTACTTC
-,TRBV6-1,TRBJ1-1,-,CASSEGGRAGAFF,TGTGCCAGCAGTGAAGGAGGGCGGGCTGGGGCTTTCTTT
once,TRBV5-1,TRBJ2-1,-,CASSSAPGSYNEQFF,TGCGCCAGCAGCTCTGCCCCGGGGAGTTACAATGAGCAGTTCTTC